This TCR beta chain stems from a study of T cells in Graves' hyperthyroidism and ophthalmopathy. Study-level information: Blood from the periphery was taken at initial diagnosis, before any treatment.

It was considered stable Graves' hyperthyroidism when ophthalmopathy did not progress within 18 months. Researchers barred patients who had uncontrolled infection, other autoimmune disease, pregnancy or lactation. It was RNA transcripts that yielded the amplified TCR beta CDR3 regions. TCR CDR3 underwent first-round RT-PCR with the HTBI primer set. Each CDR3 protein is one row after TCRdb ran MiXCR on the multiplex PCR reads. The sample comprises about 680,000 distinct CDR3 sequences, approximately 36% of which are singletons, and around 30% rests with the top ten. The CDR3 is made up of 16 amino acids. V was clipped by 5 bases and J by 4 bases; unmatched bases: 12. The germline V gene encodes CDR1 SGHTA and CDR2 FQGNSA. The sample holds a few counts of this clonotype. Its antigen is undetermined. Study conclusions and caveats: Most expanded thyroid clonotypes above 0.001 recurred in blood.

The chain uses TRBV7-2 and TRBJ2-5, with 8 bases fitting TRBD2. The TCR was taken from a woman aged 40 to 50 with Graves' hyperthyroidism. Sequencing was carried out using blood. The CDR3 DNA reads as TGTGCCAGCAGCGGACCGGGACTAGTAATAGGAGAGACCCAGTACTTC. This encodes CASSGPGLVIGETQYF.